Shown below are 8 T cell receptor beta chains from a single sample sequenced in a study of OX40 agonist ivuxolimab in advanced cancers. Receptor amplification or capture employed the immunoSEQ multiplex PCR assay. The table comes from immuneACCESS by way of TCRdb, which keeps in-frame sequences with V and J called. Part of the clones is missing from these tables; in studies checked, under half for an unresolved V gene and the rest for unknown reasons. This sample gives about 27,000 clones in total; roughly 85% of them show up just once. Less than 50% of the sample is held by the ten biggest clonotypes. Specimen: CD4+ or CD8+ T cells sorted from blood, collected in a trial of the OX40 agonist ivuxolimab. The receptor set was obtained from an adult with an advanced solid tumor such as melanoma, head and neck, liver or kidney cancer.

The chain has TRBV15 and TRBJ2-4, with no clear D. With 1 base removed from V and 0 bases from J, the gap between germline ends came to 13 bases. The CDR3 consists of 17 residues. Germline V gene lookup returns CDR1 LNHNV and CDR2 YYDKDF (reference sequence). CDR3 coding DNA: TGTGCCACCAGCAGAGGATTAGGAGACCTAGCCAAAAACATTCAGTACTTC. Its translation is CATSRGLGDLAKNIQYF.

The CDR3 DNA sequence: TGTGCCAGCACCCGGGGGGGGGACACCGGGGAGCTGTTTTTT. It yields the protein CASTRGGDTGELFF. The V gene is TRBV11-2, the J gene TRBJ2-2; 8 bases fit TRBD2. The CDR3 is 14 amino acids. With 7 bases clipped from V and 3 bases from J, the junction kept 4 bases outside the gene matches. The germline V gene has CDR1 SGHAT and CDR2 FQNNGV.

The chain combines TRBV7-3 with TRBJ2-1; a weak D match, TRBD2 (5 bases). CDR3 length equals 15 residues. V was shortened by 6 bases and J by 7 bases, with 19 bases between the two germline ends. Per the germline V gene, CDR1 is SGHTA and CDR2 is FQGTGA. The CDR3 DNA follows: TGTGCCAGCAGATCGTCCGGGCTAACGGGAAATGAGCAGTTCTTC. As protein: CASRSSGLTGNEQFF.

This chain uses TRBV7-9 with TRBJ1-1; TRBD1 might be the D (5 bases). The V end lost 4 bases, the J end lost 3 bases, and 15 bases lay between the germline ends. This CDR3 has 15 amino acids. The V gene's germline CDR1 is SEHNR and CDR2 FQNEAQ (reference sequence). The CDR3 is CASSSPWDGDTEAFF. The CDR3 nucleotides are TGTGCCAGCAGCTCGCCCTGGGACGGGGACACTGAAGCTTTCTTT.

The chain has TRBV4-2 and TRBJ2-7; D gene uncertain. The CDR3 totals 14 residues. Trimming removed 4 bases from V and 6 bases from J, with 16 bases in between. Germline loops: CDR1 LGHNA, CDR2 YNFKEQ. CDR3 protein: CASSPSSHITEQYF. As DNA, the CDR3 is TGTGCCAGCAGCCCCTCATCGCACATAACCGAGCAGTACTTC.

The V and J genes are TRBV30 and TRBJ2-7, with 8 nucleotides matching TRBD1. CDR3 length equals 13 residues. The V gene end was trimmed by 7 bases and the J gene end by 5 bases; junction bases not matched to a gene: 10. Germline V gives CDR1 GTSNPN, CDR2 SVGIG (reference sequence). The CDR3 region is CASHLRTGNEQYF. The CDR3 nucleotides read TGTGCCTCTCATCTCCGGACAGGGAACGAGCAGTACTTC.

This clone was observed once. The gene calls are TRBV30 and TRBJ2-3; 9 bases match TRBD2. The CDR3 covers 15 residues. The ends lost 3 bases at V and 1 base at J; junction bases unmatched: 5. CDR1 is GTSNPN, CDR2 SVGIG, per germline (reference sequence). The CDR3, as DNA: TGTGCCTGGAGGAGGACTAGCGAAGGCACAGATACGCAGTATTTT. It specifies CAWRRTSEGTDTQYF.

J is TRBJ1-4 and V is TRBV6-1; no clear D gene. This CDR3 is 15 amino acids long. Trimming shortened V by 3 bases and J by 3 bases, and 11 bases separated the two germline ends. Germline CDR1 reads MNHNS; CDR2 reads SASEGT. This chain's CDR3 is CASSDGPLANEKLFF. CDR3 coding DNA: TGTGCCAGCAGTGATGGACCGTTAGCTAATGAAAAACTGTTTTTT.